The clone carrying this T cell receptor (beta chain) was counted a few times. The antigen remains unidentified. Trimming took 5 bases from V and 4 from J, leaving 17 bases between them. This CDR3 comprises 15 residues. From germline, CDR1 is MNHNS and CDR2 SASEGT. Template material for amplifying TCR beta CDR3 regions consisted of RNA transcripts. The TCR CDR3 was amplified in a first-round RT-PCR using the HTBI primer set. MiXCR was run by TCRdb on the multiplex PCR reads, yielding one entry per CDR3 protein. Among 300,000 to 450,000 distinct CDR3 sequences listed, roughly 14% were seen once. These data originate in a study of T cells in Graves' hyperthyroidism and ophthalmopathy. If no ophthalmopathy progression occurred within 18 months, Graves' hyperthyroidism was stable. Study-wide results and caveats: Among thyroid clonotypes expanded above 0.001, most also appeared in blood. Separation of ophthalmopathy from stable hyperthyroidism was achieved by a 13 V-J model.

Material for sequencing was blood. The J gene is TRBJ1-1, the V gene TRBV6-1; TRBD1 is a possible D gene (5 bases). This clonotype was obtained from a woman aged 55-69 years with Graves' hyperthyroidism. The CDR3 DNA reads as TGTGCCAGCAGTACTCAGGGTTGGATGGGCACTGAAGCTTTCTTT. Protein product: CASSTQGWMGTEAFF.